These 23 T cell receptor beta chains came from one sample sequenced in a study of shared clonotypes between healthy human individuals. Clones were sequenced by immunoSEQ multiplex PCR, and TCRdb holds only the in-frame ones, with some missing. The data contain 2 million to 2.5 million clones, 95% of them singletons. The sequenced sample was naive CD4+ T cells sorted from blood. Subset: CD45RA+ positively selected. The receptors shown here come from a man aged 18-30 years in good health.

The chain employs TRBV27 and TRBJ1-1; D gene ambiguous. The CDR3 spans 17 residues. Germline CDR1 reads MNHEY; CDR2 reads SMNVEV (reference sequence). V gave up 6 bases and J gave up 1 base, with 21 bases separating them. The CDR3 is CASSPEYGRGRNTEAFF. CDR3 nucleotide sequence: TGTGCCAGCAGCCCTGAGTACGGGCGAGGCAGGAACACTGAAGCTTTCTTT.

This chain links TRBV19 with TRBJ1-4; possible D gene TRBD1, 5 bases. The CDR3 loop spans 14 amino acids. Trimming took off 2 bases at V and 7 bases at J, with 11 bases between the two ends. From germline, CDR1 is LNHDA and CDR2 SQIVND (reference sequence). The CDR3 sequence: CASSIRQGGEKLFF. CDR3 bases: TGTGCCAGTAGTATACGGCAGGGAGGTGAAAAACTGTTTTTT.

The chain is built from TRBV7-9 and TRBJ1-1; D not certain. Germline values: CDR1 SEHNR, CDR2 FQNEAQ (reference sequence). This CDR3 spans 14 amino acids. The ends were cut back, 2 bases at V and 2 bases at J, with 9 bases in the middle. The CDR3 region has the DNA TGTGCCAGCAGCTTACTTAAGCTAAACACTGAAGCTTTCTTT. This sequence encodes CASSLLKLNTEAFF.

The chain combines TRBV5-1 with TRBJ2-5, with D perhaps TRBD2 (6 bases). This CDR3 has 12 amino acids. The V gene's germline CDR1 is SGHRS and CDR2 YFSETQ. The V and J ends lost 4 bases and 5 bases respectively, with 9 bases between them. The CDR3 region is CASSQEGETQYF. CDR3 nucleotides: TGCGCCAGCAGCCAGGAGGGCGAGACCCAGTACTTC.

J is TRBJ1-1 and V is TRBV5-1; D uncertain. The V end was cut by 1 base, the J end by 0 bases, with 10 bases between. This CDR3 spans 15 amino acids. Looked up from germline, CDR1 is SGHRS and CDR2 is YFSETQ. The CDR3 coding sequence is TGCGCCAGCAGCTTGACAGAAATCATGAACACTGAAGCTTTCTTT. Translating gives CASSLTEIMNTEAFF.

The J gene is TRBJ2-1, the V gene TRBV19; D might be TRBD1 (6 bases). From germline, CDR1 is LNHDA and CDR2 SQIVND (reference sequence). V shed 6 bases and J shed 6 bases, with 18 bases lying between them. This CDR3 has 15 amino acids. CDR3 bases: TGTGCCAGTAGGGCCGACAGGATGACCGCCAATGAGCAGTTCTTC. It specifies CASRADRMTANEQFF.

The chain combines TRBV10-3 with TRBJ1-1, with a tentative D call TRBD1 (6 bases). Looked up from germline, CDR1 is ENHRY and CDR2 is SYGVKD. The CDR3 is 15 amino acids. The V and J ends lost 3 bases and 1 base respectively, with 12 bases between them. CDR3 DNA: TGTGCCATCAGTGACTCCGGGACATCGAACACTGAAGCTTTCTTT. It is translated as CAISDSGTSNTEAFF.

The chain combines TRBV6-5 with TRBJ2-5; 7 bases map to TRBD1. This CDR3 comprises 15 residues. Germline lookup yields CDR1 MNHEY and CDR2 SVGAGI. J gave up 5 bases and V 0 bases, and 6 bases lay outside the gene matches. The CDR3, as DNA: TGTGCCAGCAGTTACTCGACAGGGTTACGTGAGACCCAGTACTTC. Translated, it gives CASSYSTGLRETQYF.

The chain couples TRBV7-8 to TRBJ2-7; tentative D call: TRBD1 (5 bases). CDR1 and CDR2 from the germline V gene are SGHVS and FQNEAQ. This CDR3 has 14 amino acids. V lost 2 bases to trimming and J lost 2 bases, with 10 bases between them. CDR3 nucleotide sequence: TGTGCCAGCAGCTTAAGGGGCAGGGCCTACGAGCAGTACTTC. It specifies CASSLRGRAYEQYF.

This clone was seen just once. The V gene is TRBV6-4, the J gene TRBJ2-7; no firm D call. Germline values: CDR1 MRHNA, CDR2 SNTAGT. There are 12 residues in the CDR3. Deletions cut 0 bases from V and 4 bases from J, with 4 bases between. CDR3 protein: CASSDSSYEQYF. CDR3 in DNA: TGTGCCAGCAGTGACTCGTCGTACGAGCAGTACTTC.

The chain joins TRBV5-6 to TRBJ2-7; 7 bases line up with TRBD1. V trimming: 1 base; J trimming: 6 bases; junction bases outside the gene matches: 13. Per the germline V gene, CDR1 is SGHDT and CDR2 is YYEEEE. The CDR3 is made up of 16 amino acids. CDR3 sequence: CASSLTPIDRVVEQYF. In DNA, the CDR3 is TGTGCCAGCAGCTTGACCCCTATTGACAGGGTTGTCGAGCAGTACTTC.

This chain uses TRBV7-2 with TRBJ2-7; the match to TRBD2 covers 8 bases. The J segment lost 2 bases and the V segment lost 0 bases, leaving 9 bases of the junction unmatched. Germline V gene sequence: CDR1 SGHTA, CDR2 FQGNSA. The CDR3 loop spans 17 amino acids. This CDR3 is CASSLASPSGGTYEQYF. CDR3 nucleotides: TGTGCCAGCAGCTTAGCGTCCCCCAGCGGGGGAACCTACGAGCAGTACTTC. Combining the CDR3 with reference TRBV7-2 and TRBJ2-7 gives the whole variable domain GAGVSQSPSNKVTEKGKDVELRCDPISGHTALYWYRQSLGQGLEFLIYFQGNSAPDKSGLPSDRFSAERTGGSVSTLTIQRTQQEDSAVYLCASSLASPSGGTYEQYFGPGTRLTVT.

The chain recombines TRBV6-1 with TRBJ1-5; 9 nucleotides line up with TRBD1. V shed 6 bases, J shed 4 bases, and the junction held 4 bases outside the gene matches. The CDR3 loop spans 14 amino acids. CDR1 MNHNS and CDR2 SASEGT come from the germline V gene. DNA of the CDR3: TGTGCCAGCAGGATGGACAGGGGTAATCAGCCCCAGCATTTT. This sequence encodes CASRMDRGNQPQHF.

On this clone: The same CDR3 arises from other DNA sequences in this sample as well. The CDR3 DNA sequence: TGTGCCAGCAGCTGGGGGACTAGCGGGAGCTACGAGCAGTACTTC. Protein product: CASSWGTSGSYEQYF. V and J are TRBV5-4 and TRBJ2-7; the match to TRBD2 covers 14 bases. Germline-derived CDR1 and CDR2 are SGHNT and YYREEE (reference sequence). V was clipped by 3 bases and J by 3 bases; unmatched bases: 2. The CDR3 has 15 amino acids.

This chain links TRBV19 with TRBJ1-2; D is uncertain. V lost 3 bases and J lost 7, with 9 bases in between. CDR1 LNHDA and CDR2 SQIVND come from the germline V gene (reference sequence). The CDR3 consists of 12 residues. The CDR3 sequence: CASSMADSGYTF. The CDR3, as DNA: TGTGCCAGTAGTATGGCAGACTCTGGCTACACCTTC.

The V call is TRBV10-1, the J call TRBJ1-6; 7 nucleotides line up with TRBD1. CDR1 is WNHNN and CDR2 is SYGVQD in the germline V gene (reference sequence). V lost 3 bases and J lost 7; bases outside the gene matches: 6. This CDR3 has 15 residues. The CDR3 DNA sequence: TGCGCCAGCAGTGAATCGGGACAGACAAATTCACCCCTCCACTTT. Translation gives CASSESGQTNSPLHF.

This chain connects TRBV11-1 to TRBJ2-3; D possibly corresponds to TRBD1 (6 bases). V lost 5 bases and J 2 bases, leaving 17 bases between the germline ends. This CDR3 region has 16 residues. Per the germline V gene, CDR1 is SGHAT and CDR2 is FQDESV (reference sequence). The CDR3, as DNA: TGTGCCAGCAGCCCCTCGTACAGGGTATACACAGATACGCAGTATTTT. As protein: CASSPSYRVYTDTQYF.

Details on this clone: This CDR3 is also generated by other DNA sequences in the sample. The chain joins TRBV5-1 to TRBJ1-3; D is undetermined. The germline V gene has CDR1 SGHRS and CDR2 YFSETQ. Trimming took off 0 bases at V and 0 bases at J, with 7 bases between the two ends. The CDR3 runs to 15 residues. In nucleotides, the CDR3 is TGCGCCAGCAGCTTGGTTTCGAGCTCTGGAAACACCATATATTTT. The encoded protein is CASSLVSSSGNTIYF.

The V call is TRBV6-1, the J call TRBJ2-7, with D possibly being TRBD2 (6 bases). Trimming removed 6 bases from V and 3 bases from J, with 18 bases in between. CDR1 is MNHNS and CDR2 is SASEGT in the germline V gene. The CDR3 runs 15 residues. Here the CDR3 DNA reads TGTGCCAGCAGCAGCCGGGACTTGTCTTTCTACGAGCAGTACTTC. As protein: CASSSRDLSFYEQYF.

The rearrangement joins TRBV7-3 to TRBJ2-1, with D possibly matching TRBD1 (6 bases). Germline CDR1 and CDR2: SGHTA and FQGTGA. This CDR3 contains 11 residues. Trimming left V 3 bases short and J 9 bases short, with 6 bases between. CDR3 protein: CASSFRGEQFF. Here the CDR3 DNA reads TGTGCCAGCAGCTTCAGGGGTGAGCAGTTCTTC. The full variable domain, rest sourced from reference TRBV7-3 and TRBJ2-1, is GAGVSQTPSNKVTEKGKYVELRCDPISGHTALYWYRQSLGQGPEFLIYFQGTGAADDSGLPNDRFFAVRPEGSVSTLKIQRTERGDSAVYLCASSFRGEQFFGPGTRLTVL.

The genes are TRBV5-1 and TRBJ1-1, with D unresolved. The CDR3 spans 15 residues. V lost 0 bases, J lost 5 bases, and 14 bases lay in between. Per germline, CDR1 SGHRS and CDR2 YFSETQ. CDR3 residues: CASSLDRGRATEAFF. CDR3 bases: TGCGCCAGCAGCTTGGACAGAGGAAGGGCGACTGAAGCTTTCTTT.

The rearrangement uses TRBV5-1 and TRBJ1-1; 8 bases line up with TRBD1. Germline V lookup: CDR1 SGHRS, CDR2 YFSETQ. V lost 1 base, J lost 5 bases, and 4 bases stayed unmatched. There are 14 residues in the CDR3. In nucleotides, the CDR3 is TGCGCCAGCAGCTTGAATCAGGGGGCAACTGAAGCTTTCTTT. This gives the protein CASSLNQGATEAFF.

The J gene is TRBJ2-1, the V gene TRBV9; D tentatively reads TRBD1 or TRBD2 (5 bases each). Per the germline V gene, CDR1 is SGDLS and CDR2 is YYNGEE. There are 14 residues in the CDR3. The V and J ends lost 4 bases and 12 bases respectively, with 20 bases between them. This CDR3 reads CASSPRDPNRGQFF. CDR3 nucleotides: TGTGCCAGCAGCCCCCGGGACCCCAACCGCGGGCAGTTCTTC.